The rows below give T cell receptor beta chains drawn from one sample of a study of blood T cell repertoires in COVID-19. Profiled with immunoSEQ multiplex PCR; TCRdb holds only in-frame clones, not every one. Among 100,000 to 150,000 clones listed, over 75% were seen once. The sequenced sample was peripheral blood. All receptors derive from a man aged 60 to 75 with active or convalescent COVID-19. The CDR3 runs from the conserved cysteine through the conserved F or W. D genes are given only for firm matches. The listing skips clone size in some rows; elsewhere it reads once, few, many or a size class.

15,TRBJ2-7,TRBV19,TRBD1,once,CASSSPGTGLYEQYF,TGTGCCAGTAGTAGCCCCGGGACAGGGCTCTACGAGCAGTACTTC
15,TRBJ2-1,TRBV27,TRBD2,once,CASSLSRTSANEQFF,TGTGCCAGCAGTTTATCAAGGACTAGCGCCAATGAGCAGTTCTTC
20,TRBJ2-7,TRBV19,TRBD1,once,CASSNSGTGPTKDPQGEQYF,TGTGCCAGTAGTAACTCCGGGACAGGGCCAACTAAGGACCCCCAGGGAGAGCAGTACTTC
12,TRBJ2-3,TRBV5-4,.,.,CASSLGEGTQYF,TGTGCCAGCAGCTTGGGAGAGGGTACGCAGTATTTT
13,TRBJ1-2,TRBV12-3/TRBV12-4,.,.,CASSPGGPLGYTF,TGTGCCAGCAGCCCCGGAGGGCCCCTAGGCTACACCTTC
13,TRBJ2-3,TRBV2,.,.,CASSEDVEGTQYF,TGTGCCAGCAGTGAAGACGTCGAGGGTACGCAGTATTTT
14,TRBJ1-2,TRBV5-4,.,.,CASSTPGGAGGYTF,TGTGCCAGCAGCACCCCGGGGGGGGCGGGTGGCTACACCTTC
18,TRBJ2-3,TRBV28,TRBD2,once,CASRRGREGLHGTDTQYF,TGTGCCAGCAGGAGAGGGCGGGAGGGCCTTCATGGCACAGATACGCAGTATTTT
13,TRBJ1-2,TRBV28,.,.,CASSPDSYYGYTF,TGTGCCAGCAGCCCTGACAGCTACTATGGCTACACCTTC
13,TRBJ2-3,TRBV11-3,TRBD2,.,CASSRLAGDTQYF,TGTGCCAGCAGCCGACTAGCGGGAGATACGCAGTATTTT
16,TRBJ2-3,TRBV6-4,.,.,CASSDVREDGTDTQYF,TGTGCCAGCAGTGACGTGCGTGAGGATGGCACAGATACGCAGTATTTT
13,TRBJ2-4,TRBV9,.,.,CASSVGGKNIQYF,TGTGCCAGCAGCGTAGGAGGAAAAAACATTCAGTACTTC
21,TRBJ1-5,TRBV6-6,.,.,CASSIRGANFPLDYSNQPQHF,TGTGCCAGCAGCATACGGGGGGCCAACTTTCCCTTGGACTATAGCAATCAGCCCCAGCATTTT
13,TRBJ1-6,TRBV6-5,.,.,CASSRNRESPLHF,TGTGCCAGCAGCCGAAACAGGGAATCACCCCTCCACTTT
16,TRBJ2-5,TRBV5-1,TRBD1,.,CASSLGPTGGQETQYF,TGCGCCAGCAGCTTGGGCCCTACAGGGGGTCAAGAGACCCAGTACTTC
16,TRBJ2-7,TRBV28,TRBD2,.,CASSSPGGSGSYEQYF,TGTGCCAGCAGTTCCCCCGGGGGGAGTGGGTCCTACGAGCAGTACTTC
13,TRBJ2-3,TRBV3-1/TRBV3-2,.,.,CASSPAGGHTQYF,TGTGCCAGCAGCCCAGCCGGCGGCCATACGCAGTATTTT
15,TRBJ1-5,TRBV28,.,.,CASSLEVGPTQPQHF,TGTGCCAGCAGTTTAGAGGTGGGGCCCACACAGCCCCAGCATTTT
14,TRBJ2-3,TRBV15,.,.,CATSRGLAPDTQYF,TGTGCCACCAGCAGAGGGCTGGCCCCGGATACGCAGTATTTT
14,TRBJ2-2,TRBV19,TRBD1,.,CASSPPGQGAKLFF,TGTGCCAGTAGTCCCCCGGGACAGGGGGCAAAGCTGTTTTTT
14,TRBJ2-2,TRBV6-2/TRBV6-3,.,.,CASSRTEFTGELFF,TGTGCCAGCAGTCGGACAGAATTCACCGGGGAGCTGTTTTTT
13,TRBJ1-1,TRBV2,.,.,CASSAQGNTEAFF,TGTGCCAGCAGTGCACAGGGGAACACTGAAGCTTTCTTT
15,TRBJ1-3,TRBV7-9,.,.,CASSLEGVSGNTIYF,TGTGCCAGCAGCTTAGAAGGGGTCTCTGGAAACACCATATATTTT
16,TRBJ2-7,TRBV19,TRBD2,once,CASRNRLAGGPDEQYF,TGTGCCAGTAGAAACCGACTAGCGGGAGGGCCCGACGAGCAGTACTTC
16,TRBJ2-7,TRBV21-1,.,.,CASSSRTASGRGEQYF,TGTGCCAGCAGCAGTCGGACGGCTAGCGGGAGGGGCGAGCAGTACTTC
16,TRBJ1-6,TRBV11-2,.,.,CASSSPRGARNSPLHF,TGTGCCAGCAGCTCACCCCGGGGGGCGAGGAATTCACCCCTCCACTTT
13,TRBJ2-4,TRBV14,TRBD1,.,CASSQVTGAIQYF,TGTGCCAGCAGCCAAGTTACAGGGGCCATTCAGTACTTC
20,TRBJ2-7,TRBV3-1/TRBV3-2,TRBD2,.,CASSQDRVVWVTSGPYEQYF,TGTGCCAGCAGCCAAGATCGAGTAGTTTGGGTAACTAGCGGACCCTACGAGCAGTACTTC
18,TRBJ2-2,TRBV6-2/TRBV6-3,TRBD2,once,CASSYSSGRAAITGELFF,TGTGCCAGCAGTTACTCAAGCGGGAGGGCCGCAATAACCGGGGAGCTGTTTTTT
16,TRBJ1-6,TRBV5-5,.,.,CASSLSWSPDNSPLHF,TGTGCCAGCAGCTTGTCATGGTCGCCAGATAATTCACCCCTCCACTTT
16,TRBJ1-5,TRBV6-2/TRBV6-3,TRBD1,.,CASSSQGALGNQPQHF,TGTGCCAGCAGTAGTCAGGGGGCCCTTGGCAATCAGCCCCAGCATTTT
14,TRBJ2-3,TRBV7-9,.,.,CASSGGLVTDTQYF,TGTGCCAGCAGCGGAGGCCTCGTCACAGATACGCAGTATTTT
16,TRBJ1-4,TRBV4-1,TRBD1,.,CASSQGDREGQEKLFF,TGCGCCAGCAGCCAAGGGGACAGGGAGGGGCAAGAAAAACTGTTTTTT
13,TRBJ1-2,TRBV11-1,TRBD1,.,CASSLGQGIGYTF,TGTGCCAGCAGCTTAGGACAGGGAATCGGCTACACCTTC
14,TRBJ2-7,TRBV30,TRBD2,once,CAWHSGRATYEQYF,TGTGCCTGGCATAGCGGGAGGGCAACCTACGAGCAGTACTTC
14,TRBJ2-7,TRBV2,TRBD1,.,CASSAGTGGIEQYF,TGTGCCAGCAGTGCCGGGACAGGGGGGATCGAGCAGTACTTC
14,TRBJ2-7,TRBV19,TRBD1,few,CASSKRQGGDEQYF,TGTGCCAGTAGTAAGAGACAGGGCGGCGACGAGCAGTACTTC
12,TRBJ1-1,TRBV19,.,.,CATWDINTEAFF,TGTGCCACTTGGGACATCAACACTGAAGCTTTCTTT
15,TRBJ2-2,TRBV7-9,.,.,CASSLIGIGAGELFF,TGTGCCAGCAGCTTGATAGGGATCGGGGCCGGGGAGCTGTTTTTT
13,TRBJ2-5,TRBV2,.,.,CASIEARRETQYF,TGTGCCAGCATCGAAGCCAGGAGGGAGACCCAGTACTTC
15,TRBJ1-3,TRBV28,TRBD1,.,CASSLPTGVGNTIYF,TGTGCCAGCAGTTTACCCACAGGGGTTGGAAACACCATATATTTT
15,TRBJ2-3,TRBV28,TRBD2,few,CASSLPGLATDTQYF,TGTGCCAGCTCGCTTCCCGGACTAGCTACAGATACGCAGTATTTT
13,TRBJ2-7,TRBV5-5,.,.,CASSPGAAYEQYF,TGTGCCAGCAGCCCGGGTGCAGCCTACGAGCAGTACTTC